Listed below are T cell receptor beta chains from one sample, sequenced in a study of blood T cell repertoires in COVID-19. Sequencing used immunoSEQ multiplex PCR; TCRdb keeps in-frame clones, though not all of them. The data contain 150,000 to 200,000 clones, 70% to 80% of them seen just once; the ten biggest clones take up about 8.3%. Sequences were obtained from peripheral blood. These receptor sequences come from a man between 60 and 75 years old with acute or convalescent COVID-19. CDR3s include the opening cysteine and the closing phenylalanine or tryptophan. D genes are given only for firm matches. The size entry is marked missing in some rows and otherwise reads once, few, many or a size class.

j_gene | d_gene | v_gene | abundance | CDR3aa | CDR3nt
TRBJ1-3 | . | TRBV6-5 | . | CAAYSGNTIYF | TGTGCTGCCTACTCTGGAAACACCATATATTTT
TRBJ2-7 | . | TRBV25-1 | . | CASSESLLGYEQYF | TGTGCCAGCAGTGAATCGCTTCTCGGTTACGAGCAGTACTTC
TRBJ2-7 | . | TRBV6-2/TRBV6-3 | . | CASSYQYTGTYEQYF | TGTGCCAGCAGTTACCAGTATACAGGGACCTACGAGCAGTACTTC
TRBJ1-1 | . | TRBV5-4 | few | CASNLLGGIGTEAFF | TGTGCCAGCAACTTGTTGGGGGGAATAGGCACTGAAGCTTTCTTT
TRBJ2-1 | . | TRBV29-1 | . | CSVVADSSYNEQFF | TGCAGCGTTGTAGCGGATAGCTCCTACAATGAGCAGTTCTTC
TRBJ2-7 | TRBD1 | TRBV18 | . | CASSPRQGGSYEQYF | TGTGCCAGCTCACCGAGACAGGGGGGATCCTACGAGCAGTACTTC
TRBJ2-7 | TRBD1 | TRBV28 | . | CASSPPTGGFYEQYF | TGTGCCAGCAGTCCCCCGACAGGGGGCTTCTACGAGCAGTACTTC
TRBJ2-1 | TRBD2 | TRBV5-1 | . | CASSFFAGGPYEQFF | TGCGCCAGCAGCTTCTTCGCGGGGGGTCCCTATGAGCAGTTCTTC
TRBJ2-3 | . | TRBV5-1 | . | CASSRTGEGTDTQYF | TGCGCCAGCAGCCGAACAGGGGAGGGCACAGATACGCAGTATTTT
TRBJ2-3 | TRBD1 | TRBV11-3 | . | CASSYRGQRDTQYF | TGTGCCAGCAGTTACAGGGGGCAAAGGGATACGCAGTATTTT
TRBJ2-2 | TRBD2 | TRBV5-1 | . | CASSLAGTSGGGTGELFF | TGCGCCAGCAGCTTGGCTGGGACTAGCGGGGGAGGCACCGGGGAGCTGTTTTTT
TRBJ2-1 | . | TRBV3-1/TRBV3-2 | . | CASSQEGERDEQFF | TGTGCCAGCAGCCAAGAAGGGGAAAGGGATGAGCAGTTCTTC
TRBJ2-5 | . | TRBV27 | . | CASSSSGYFQETQYF | TGTGCCAGCAGTTCATCCGGGTATTTTCAAGAGACCCAGTACTTC
TRBJ1-1 | TRBD1 | TRBV10-3 | . | CAISESQGVNTEAFF | TGTGCCATCAGTGAGTCGCAGGGGGTGAACACTGAAGCTTTCTTT
TRBJ2-1 | TRBD2 | TRBV29-1 | . | CSFRGGGEQFF | TGCAGCTTCCGGGGGGGTGGTGAGCAGTTCTTC
TRBJ2-7 | . | TRBV30 | . | CAWSLTSGYEQYF | TGTGCCTGGAGCCTAACCTCGGGCTACGAGCAGTACTTC
TRBJ2-2 | TRBD1 | TRBV6-5 | . | CASRTGTNTGELFF | TGTGCCAGCAGGACAGGGACGAACACCGGGGAGCTGTTTTTT
TRBJ2-1 | . | TRBV29-1 | . | CSSTDGSPNEQFF | TGCAGCTCCACGGACGGGAGCCCCAATGAGCAGTTCTTC